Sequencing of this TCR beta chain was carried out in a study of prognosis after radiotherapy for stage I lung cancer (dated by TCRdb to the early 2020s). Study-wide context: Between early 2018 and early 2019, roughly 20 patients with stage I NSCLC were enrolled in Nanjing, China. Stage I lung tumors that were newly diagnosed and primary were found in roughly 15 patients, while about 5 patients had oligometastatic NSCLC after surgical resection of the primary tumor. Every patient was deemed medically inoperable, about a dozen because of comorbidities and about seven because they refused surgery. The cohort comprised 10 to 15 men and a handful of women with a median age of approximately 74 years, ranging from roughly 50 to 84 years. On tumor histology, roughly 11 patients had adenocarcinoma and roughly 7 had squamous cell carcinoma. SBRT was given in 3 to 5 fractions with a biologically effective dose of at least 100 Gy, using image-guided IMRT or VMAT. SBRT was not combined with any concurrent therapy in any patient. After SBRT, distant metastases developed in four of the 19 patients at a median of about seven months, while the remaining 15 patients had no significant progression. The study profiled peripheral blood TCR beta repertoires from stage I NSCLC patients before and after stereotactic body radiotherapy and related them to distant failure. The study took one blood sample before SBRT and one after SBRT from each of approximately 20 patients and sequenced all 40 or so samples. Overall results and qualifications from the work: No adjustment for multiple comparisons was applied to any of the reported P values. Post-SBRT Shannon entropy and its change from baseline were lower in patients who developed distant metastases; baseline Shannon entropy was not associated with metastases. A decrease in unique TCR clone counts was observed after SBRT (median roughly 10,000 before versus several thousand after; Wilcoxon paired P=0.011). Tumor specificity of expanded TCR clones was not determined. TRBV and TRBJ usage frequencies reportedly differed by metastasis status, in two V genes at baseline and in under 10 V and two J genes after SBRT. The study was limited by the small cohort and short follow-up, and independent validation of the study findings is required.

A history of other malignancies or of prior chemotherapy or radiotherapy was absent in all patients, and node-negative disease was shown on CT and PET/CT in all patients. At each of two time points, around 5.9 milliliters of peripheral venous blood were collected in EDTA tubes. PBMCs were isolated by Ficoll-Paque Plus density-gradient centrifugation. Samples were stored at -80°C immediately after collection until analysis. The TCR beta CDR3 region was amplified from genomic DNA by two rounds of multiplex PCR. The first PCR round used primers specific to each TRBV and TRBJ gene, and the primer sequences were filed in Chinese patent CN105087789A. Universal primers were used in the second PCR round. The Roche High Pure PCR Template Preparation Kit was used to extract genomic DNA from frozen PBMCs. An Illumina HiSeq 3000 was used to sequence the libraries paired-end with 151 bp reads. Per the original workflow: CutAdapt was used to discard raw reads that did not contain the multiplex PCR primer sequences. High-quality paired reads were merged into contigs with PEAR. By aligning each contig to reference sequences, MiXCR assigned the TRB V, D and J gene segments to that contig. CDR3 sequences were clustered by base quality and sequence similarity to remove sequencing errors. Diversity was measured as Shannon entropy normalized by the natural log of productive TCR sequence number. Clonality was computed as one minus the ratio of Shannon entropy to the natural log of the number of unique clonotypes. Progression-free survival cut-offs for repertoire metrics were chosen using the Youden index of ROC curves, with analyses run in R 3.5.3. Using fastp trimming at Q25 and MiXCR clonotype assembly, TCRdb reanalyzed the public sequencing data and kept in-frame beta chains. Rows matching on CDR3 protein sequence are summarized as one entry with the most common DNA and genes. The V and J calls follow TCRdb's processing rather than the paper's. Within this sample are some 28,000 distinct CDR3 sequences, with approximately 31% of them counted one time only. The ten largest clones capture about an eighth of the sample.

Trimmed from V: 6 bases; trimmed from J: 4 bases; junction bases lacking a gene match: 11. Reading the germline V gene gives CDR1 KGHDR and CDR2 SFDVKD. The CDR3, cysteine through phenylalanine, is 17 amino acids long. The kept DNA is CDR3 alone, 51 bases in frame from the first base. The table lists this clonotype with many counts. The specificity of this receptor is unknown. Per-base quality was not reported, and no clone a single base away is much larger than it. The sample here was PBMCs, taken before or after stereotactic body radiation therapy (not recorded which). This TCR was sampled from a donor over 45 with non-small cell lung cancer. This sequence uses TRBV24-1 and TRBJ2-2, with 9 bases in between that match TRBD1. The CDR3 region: CATSPTPGQGGTGELFF. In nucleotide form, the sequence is TGTGCCACCAGTCCAACTCCGGGACAGGGAGGCACCGGGGAGCTGTTTTTT.